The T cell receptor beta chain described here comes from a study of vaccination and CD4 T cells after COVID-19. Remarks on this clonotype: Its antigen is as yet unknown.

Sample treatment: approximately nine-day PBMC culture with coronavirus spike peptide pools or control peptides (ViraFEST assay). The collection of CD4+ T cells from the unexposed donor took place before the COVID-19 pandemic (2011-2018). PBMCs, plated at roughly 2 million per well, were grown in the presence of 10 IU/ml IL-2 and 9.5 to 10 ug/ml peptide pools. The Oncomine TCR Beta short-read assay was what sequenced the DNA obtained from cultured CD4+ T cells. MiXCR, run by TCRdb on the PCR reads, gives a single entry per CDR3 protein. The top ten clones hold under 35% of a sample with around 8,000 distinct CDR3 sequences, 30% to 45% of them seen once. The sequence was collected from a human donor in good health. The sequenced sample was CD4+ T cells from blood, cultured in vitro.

CDR3 region: CATSTGVRGTDTQYF. The CDR3 coding sequence is TGTGCCACCAGTACGGGGGTAAGGGGCACAGATACGCAGTATTTT. V usage is TRBV24-1 and J usage is TRBJ2-3; the D gene is possibly TRBD2 (6 bases). From germline, CDR1 is KGHDR and CDR2 SFDVKD. The CDR3 spans 15 residues. The V end was cut by 6 bases, the J end by 1 base, with 13 bases between.